This T cell receptor (beta chain) was profiled in a study of T cell responses to AZD1222 COVID-19 vaccine (dated by TCRdb to the early 2020s). General notes on the study: AZD1222 recipients with second doses at about 4 weeks or about 12 weeks were pooled, because spike-specific TCR depth and breadth did not differ between schedules. TCR sequencing was performed for 233 trial participants, of whom around 200 were given two doses of AZD1222 and some 26 were given two doses of MenACWY control vaccine. Trial participants were enrolled by age into subgroups of 18-55, 56-69 and 70-plus years, and roughly 150, 30 and 60 TCR-sequenced participants, respectively, were included in these subgroups. General study outcomes and caveats: Because no samples from the day 14 peak response were available, repertoires could be characterized only after the peak T cell response. The vaccine-associated CD4 TCRs covered the entire spike protein, and the dominant responses fell in regions 160-218 and 743-854. Epitopes outside the regions mutated in the B.1.351 and B.1.1.7 variants were reportedly recognized by nearly half of the unique spike-specific TCRs. Participants were mostly white British, with more females than males. The authors suggested clonal diversity may have been underestimated. Conclusions about previously exposed vaccinees were limited because only six AZD1222 recipients were SARS-CoV-2 seropositive at baseline. The 56-69-year group was small, and its depth increase did not reach significance, likely because of low power. After two AZD1222 doses, both the breadth and the depth of spike-specific TCRs were significantly higher than at day 0 and than in MenACWY recipients.

This specimen's time point label, per the study, means: baseline before first vaccination. The vaccinee samples were drawn from two UK trials, COV001 and COV002, one of which was a single-blind randomized controlled phase 2/3 trial testing AZD1222 (ChAdOx1 nCoV-19) in healthy adults. Trial participant PBMC samples were collected at day 0 and day 28 after the second dose for TCRbeta chain sequencing. CDR1 LGHNA and CDR2 YSLEER were looked up in the germline V gene. V is pared back by 0 bases and J by 7 bases, with 16 bases lying between the germline termini. The CDR3 sequence holds 16 residues, the cysteine and phenylalanine included. The DNA shown is the 48-base CDR3, in frame from base 1. The CDR3 regions of human TCRbeta chains were analyzed by immunosequencing. On the authors' methods: TCRs in the repertoires were compared against a reference library of SARS-CoV-2-specific TCRs that had been generated with the MIRA antigen-specificity platform. Breadth was defined as the fraction of unique TCRs that were SARS-CoV-2-associated, and depth was defined as the fraction of total T cells that were SARS-CoV-2-associated. Using the MIRA data, each spike-specific TCR was assigned both to the spike region to which the TCR was reactive and to a CD4 or CD8 class. Log10-transformed breadth and depth values were compared by one-way ANOVA with Sidak's multiple comparisons tests. Not all clones reach the TCRdb copy of this immuneACCESS table, which keeps in-frame sequences only. Checked studies attribute under half of the gap to unresolved V genes and leave the rest unexplained. From that table come the V and J calls and clone size; the DNA was used to work out D and trimming. Present in this sample are approximately 190,000 clones, more than 75% of which were seen just once. The ten top clones hold 0.99% of the sample.

A note on this clone: What this receptor recognizes is not known. No base quality values were provided; no much bigger clone lies one nucleotide off.

The rearranged chain carries TRBV4-3 and TRBJ2-1; a tentative D call is TRBD1 (6 bases match). Material: peripheral blood, obtained on day 0 of AZD1222 vaccination. The TCR comes from an adult in good health. Read as DNA, the sequence is TGCGCCAGCAGCCAAGATCTCGGCCAGGGGAAGAATGAGCAGTTCTTC. It is translated as CASSQDLGQGKNEQFF.